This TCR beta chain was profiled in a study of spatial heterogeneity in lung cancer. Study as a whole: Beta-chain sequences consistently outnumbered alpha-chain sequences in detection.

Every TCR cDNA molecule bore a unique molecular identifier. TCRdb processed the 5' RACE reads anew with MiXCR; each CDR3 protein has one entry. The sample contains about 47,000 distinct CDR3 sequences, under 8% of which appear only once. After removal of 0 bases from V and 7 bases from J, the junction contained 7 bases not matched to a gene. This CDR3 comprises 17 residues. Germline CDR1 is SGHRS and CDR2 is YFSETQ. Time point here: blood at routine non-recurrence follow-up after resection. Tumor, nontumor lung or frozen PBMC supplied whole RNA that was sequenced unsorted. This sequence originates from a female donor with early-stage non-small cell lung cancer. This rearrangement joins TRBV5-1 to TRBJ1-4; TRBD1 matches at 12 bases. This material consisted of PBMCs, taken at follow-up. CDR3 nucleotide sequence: TGCGCCAGCAGCTTGGCCGGGACAGGGGGCCTCGGTGAAAAACTGTTTTTT. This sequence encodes CASSLAGTGGLGEKLFF.